This T cell receptor beta chain originates from a study of T cells expressing NK-cell markers. Study background: Sorted CD3+CD56+NKG2C+, CD3+CD56+NKG2C- and CD3+CD56-NKG2C+ T cells provided the TCR beta repertoires.

Using the 5' RACE reads, TCRdb records one entry per CDR3 protein without DNA. This table lists fewer than 400,000 distinct CDR3 sequences. Germline V gene data show CDR1 as SGHKS and CDR2 as YYEKEE (reference sequence). The CDR3 has 14 residues. On this clonotype itself: Its antigen is currently unknown.

Study results and caveats: The HCMV specificity of the expanded NKG2C+ T cell clones stayed unresolved. Of CD8+ T cells, about 1.0-8% belonged to dominant NKG2C+ clonotypes in roughly 6 donors. These clonotypes, the leaders elsewhere, also led the CD3+CD56-NKG2C+ fraction in several donors.

Input material: blood T cells: a sorted CD56 or NKG2C T cell subset, CD4+ or CD8+ T cells, or bulk PBMC T cells (not recorded which). The TCR comes from a man aged 18-75 years in good health. The V and J genes are TRBV5-5 and TRBJ1-1; as DNA is missing, the TRBD1 call by TCRdb cannot be tested. The CDR3 loop reads CASSSGSTNTEAFF.